This entry is about one T cell receptor (beta chain). What antigen it recognizes has not been identified. Per-base quality was not reported, and no clone a single base away is much larger than it. The CDR3 spans 16 residues, from the cysteine through the phenylalanine. CDR3 DNA is the only sequence kept; it has 48 bases, read in frame from the first base. The germline V gene supplies CDR1 SQVTM and CDR2 ANQGSEA. Trimming takes 4 bases off V and 5 bases off J; junction bases not matched to a gene: 10. The library was prepared using the immunoSEQ multiplex PCR assay. Not all clones reach the TCRdb copy of this immuneACCESS table, which keeps in-frame sequences only. Checked studies attribute under half of the gap to unresolved V genes and leave the rest unexplained. This sample comprises roughly 89,000 clones, 90% to 95% of them detected only once. The biggest ten clones account for 3.5% to 4.5% of the sample.

The data were obtained in a study of T cell changes during pregnancy in multiple sclerosis (dated by TCRdb to about 2019). General notes on the study: The study looked at changes in the T cell repertoire across pregnancy in women with multiple sclerosis.

Material: peripheral blood, obtained in the first trimester of pregnancy. The sequence was obtained from a female donor with multiple sclerosis, enrolled in a pregnancy study. The chain uses TRBV29-1 and TRBJ2-1, and TRBD2 matches 11 of the central bases. The sequence in DNA is TGCAGCGTTGTAACGCTAGCGGGGGGTCTGAACAATGAGCAGTTCTTC. Its product reads: CSVVTLAGGLNNEQFF.